This T cell receptor beta chain appears in the sequencing data of a study of regulatory T cells in long-lasting Graves disease. HTBI primers from iRepertoire and Arm-PCR of CDR3 regions yielded the TCR beta libraries. TCRdb re-called the multiplex PCR reads through MiXCR, storing one row per CDR3 protein. The data show some 250,000 distinct CDR3 sequences, roughly a fifth seen once. The CDR3 contains 16 residues. V was trimmed by 5 bases and J by 3 bases, leaving 19 bases between them. Regarding time point: newly diagnosed GD, antithyroid drugs for less than 3 months. PBMC-derived RNA was used for the TCR library.

The clonotype originates from a female donor with Graves disease. The gene calls are TRBV12-3 or TRBV12-4 and TRBJ1-1; D might be TRBD1 (6 bases). Sample: peripheral blood mononuclear cells (PBMCs), taken at new diagnosis, from a patient treated with antithyroid drugs. The CDR3 DNA is TGTGCCAGCAGTGAGTTACGCGGGGGGGCTCACACTGAAGCTTTCTTT. It specifies CASSELRGGAHTEAFF.